The entry that follows covers one T cell receptor beta chain sequence. This CDR3 region has 13 residues. Germline V lookup: CDR1 SGHDT, CDR2 YYEEEE. Unmatched junction bases numbered 6, after V lost 4 bases and J lost 5 bases. The record originates from a study of blood T cell repertoires in COVID-19. Clones were read by immunoSEQ multiplex PCR, and TCRdb kept only the in-frame ones, dropping some. The top ten hold under 30% of the sample, which has about 52,000 clones, roughly 83% seen once. The J gene is TRBJ2-7, the V gene TRBV5-6, with 7 positions matching TRBD1. This TCR came from a woman of 80 years or more with acute or convalescent COVID-19. Specimen: peripheral blood. CDR3 sequence reads: CASSRGTDDEQYF. CDR3 DNA: TGTGCCAGCAGCCGAGGGACAGATGACGAGCAGTACTTC.